Below, 19 T cell receptor beta chains from the same sample are listed, as sequenced in a study of shared clonotypes between healthy human individuals. The data were produced by immunoSEQ multiplex PCR, yet TCRdb's version contains in-frame clones alone and is incomplete. The repertoire has 490,000 or so clones, around 80% of them found once; the top ten carry 10% to 15%. Source material: PBMCs. The source of these receptors is a woman aged 35 to 49 in good health. Some clones in this sample may be carry-over from other donors' samples.

The chain is built from TRBV30 and TRBJ2-5, with D perhaps assigned TRBD1 or TRBD2 (6 bases each). The J call may not be correct, given that the DNA end is closer to TRBJ2-7. The CDR3 is 14 amino acids. Germline CDR1 reads GTSNPN; CDR2 reads SVGIG (reference sequence). The CDR3 nucleotides read TGTGCCTGGAGTAAGGGGGGAATGATTTACGAGCAGTACTTC. Translating it yields CAWSKGGMIYEQYF.

On this clone itself: A much larger clone sits a single nucleotide away, making a read error possible. J is TRBJ2-7 and V is TRBV30; D is perhaps TRBD1 or TRBD2 (6 bases each). CDR3 length equals 13 residues. From germline, CDR1 is GTSNPN and CDR2 SVGIG (reference sequence). Trimming left V 5 bases short and J 0 bases short, with 11 bases between. CDR3 nucleotide sequence: TGTGCCTGGGCGGGACAAAGCTCCTACGAGCAGTACTTC. Translated: CAWAGQSSYEQYF.

In this sample, this clone turned up a few times. The V call is TRBV28, the J call TRBJ1-5; a weak D match, TRBD1 (5 bases). This CDR3 spans 16 amino acids. Per the germline V gene, CDR1 is MDHEN and CDR2 is SYDVKM. Trimming removed 0 bases from V and 0 bases from J, with 9 bases in between. The chain's CDR3 is CASSLWVDTSNQPQHF. The CDR3 coding sequence is TGTGCCAGCAGTTTATGGGTGGACACTAGCAATCAGCCCCAGCATTTT.

Only one count was recorded for this clone. This sequence joins TRBV6-1 and TRBJ2-5; the match to TRBD1 covers 9 bases. This CDR3 contains 14 residues. The V and J ends lost 10 bases and 4 bases, in that order; junction bases with no gene match: 10. Germline V gene sequence: CDR1 MNHNS, CDR2 SASEGT. The CDR3: CATLTDRGGETQYF. CDR3 nucleotides: TGTGCCACCCTGACGGACAGGGGAGGAGAGACCCAGTACTTC.

The count of this clone is one. V is TRBV27 and J is TRBJ2-1, with 13 bases matching TRBD2. Germline V gene lookup returns CDR1 MNHEY and CDR2 SMNVEV (reference sequence). Germline trimming cut 4 bases from V and 7 bases from J; bases unmatched to any gene: 7. The CDR3 is 16 amino acids. CDR3 residues: CASSSLLAGGVNEQFF. The CDR3 region has the DNA TGTGCCAGCAGTTCCTTACTAGCGGGAGGGGTAAATGAGCAGTTCTTC.

This chain connects TRBV7-2 to TRBJ2-2, with a tentative D call TRBD1 (5 bases). Germline V lookup: CDR1 SGHTA, CDR2 FQGNSA. V was cut by 2 bases and J by 0 bases, with 7 bases left in between. This CDR3 has 15 amino acids. In DNA, the CDR3 is TGTGCCAGCAGCTTATTCAGGGCGAACACCGGGGAGCTGTTTTTT. Its translation is CASSLFRANTGELFF.

The rearrangement links TRBV7-8 to TRBJ2-7; 8 bases line up with TRBD1. The CDR3 extends over 15 amino acids. The J segment lost 6 bases and the V segment lost 4 bases, leaving 11 bases of the junction unmatched. Germline assignment: CDR1 SGHVS and CDR2 FQNEAQ. The CDR3 DNA follows: TGTGCCAGCAGCTACCAGGGGGCGCTTGTCGGCGAGCAGTACTTC. Residues: CASSYQGALVGEQYF. Full variable domain (remainder filled in from reference TRBV7-8 and TRBJ2-7): GAGVSQSPRYKVAKRGQDVALRCDPISGHVSLFWYQQALGQGPEFLTYFQNEAQLDKSGLPSDRFFAERPEGSVSTLKIQRTQQEDSAVYLCASSYQGALVGEQYFGPGTRLTVT.

The chain is built from TRBV9 and TRBJ1-4, with D perhaps matching TRBD1 (5 bases). V gave up 4 bases and J gave up 8 bases, with 18 bases separating them. This CDR3 comprises 15 residues. The germline gives CDR1 SGDLS, CDR2 YYNGEE. CDR3 DNA: TGTGCCAGCAGCCTAGACTTGGGGGGTCGGGAAAAACTGTTTTTT. Encoded protein: CASSLDLGGREKLFF. Full variable domain (remainder filled in from reference TRBV9 and TRBJ1-4): DSGVTQTPKHLITATGQRVTLRCSPRSGDLSVYWYQQSLDQGLQFLIQYYNGEERAKGNILERFSAQQFPDLHSELNLSSLELGDSALYFCASSLDLGGREKLFFGSGTQLSVL.

This rearrangement joins TRBV7-9 to TRBJ1-4, with D perhaps matching TRBD1 (6 bases). CDR1 and CDR2 (germline): SEHNR, FQNEAQ (reference sequence). V was pared by 5 bases and J by 2 bases, with 12 bases between. There are 15 residues in the CDR3. CDR3 coding DNA: TGTGCCAGCAGCCCTACAGGGCTGACTAATGAAAAACTGTTTTTT. As protein: CASSPTGLTNEKLFF.

This chain joins TRBV29-1 and TRBJ1-3; the match to TRBD1 covers 9 bases. The CDR3 totals 14 residues. The germline V gene encodes CDR1 SQVTM and CDR2 ANQGSEA. The ends lost 7 bases at V and 3 bases at J; junction bases unmatched: 7. CDR3 nucleotide sequence: TGCAGCGCCGCCGGGACAGGGATTGGAAACACCATATATTTT. This translates into CSAAGTGIGNTIYF.

The rearrangement links TRBV11-1 to TRBJ2-7, with D possibly matching TRBD1 (6 bases). Germline loops: CDR1 SGHAT, CDR2 FQDESV (reference sequence). The CDR3 consists of 15 residues. V lost 3 bases, J lost 2 bases, and 14 bases lay in between. The CDR3 reads CASSFGSPGAYEQYF. DNA of the CDR3: TGTGCCAGCAGCTTTGGTTCCCCAGGGGCCTACGAGCAGTACTTC.

This chain connects TRBV19 to TRBJ2-3; 10 bases fit TRBD2. With V trimmed by 6 bases and J by 4 bases, 13 bases remained unmatched. From germline, CDR1 is LNHDA and CDR2 SQIVND (reference sequence). The CDR3 contains 17 residues. The CDR3 nucleotides read TGTGCCAGTAGGAGTGGGTTTGGGACTAGCGTCGCAGATACGCAGTATTTT. Translating gives CASRSGFGTSVADTQYF.

The rearrangement joins TRBV30 to TRBJ2-1, with D possibly TRBD2 on 6 matching bases. Trimming removed 0 bases at V and 9 bases at J, with 15 bases between. Germline loops: CDR1 GTSNPN, CDR2 SVGIG (reference sequence). The CDR3 consists of 14 residues. Written as DNA, the CDR3 is TGTGCCTGGAGTGTAGTGGAGTTGGGAGGTGAGCAGTTCTTC. This codes for CAWSVVELGGEQFF.

This clone was seen only once. The chain employs TRBV2 and TRBJ2-2; D remains unclear. Trimming removed 8 bases at V and 5 bases at J, with 15 bases between. Germline-derived CDR1 and CDR2 are SNHLY and FYNNEI. The CDR3 extends over 14 amino acids. CDR3 DNA sequence: TGTGCCAGCTTATGGACCGTGGGGACCGGGGAGCTGTTTTTT. This encodes CASLWTVGTGELFF.

This sequence joins TRBV25-1 and TRBJ2-7; 8 bases map to TRBD1. Germline CDR1 and CDR2: MGHDK and SYGVNS. The CDR3 runs to 16 residues. The J segment lost 3 bases and the V segment lost 5 bases, leaving 12 bases of the junction unmatched. The DNA of the CDR3 is TGTGCCAGCAGTCCTCCAATAGGACAGGGAGACTACGAGCAGTACTTC. Translating gives CASSPPIGQGDYEQYF.

This clone has ten or more counts. V gene TRBV28 combines with J gene TRBJ2-6, with 12 bases lining up with TRBD1. The germline V gene encodes CDR1 MDHEN and CDR2 SYDVKM. This CDR3 region has 20 residues. J lost 0 bases, V lost 6 bases, and 12 bases had no gene match. CDR3 sequence: CASRHPGTGGESSGANVLTF. CDR3 coding DNA: TGTGCCAGCAGGCATCCCGGGACAGGGGGCGAAAGCTCTGGGGCCAACGTCCTGACTTTC. Full variable domain (missing parts from reference TRBV28 and TRBJ2-6): DVKVTQSSRYLVKRTGEKVFLECVQDMDHENMFWYRQDPGLGLRLIYFSYDVKMKEKGDIPEGYSVSREKKERFSLILESASTNQTSMYLCASRHPGTGGESSGANVLTFGAGSRLTVL.

As to this clone: A far larger clone is just one base off, so this is likely a read error. Different DNA sequences within this sample yield the same CDR3. V gene TRBV7-2 combines with J gene TRBJ1-5; D may be TRBD1 (6 bases). V shed 1 base and J shed 0 bases, with 13 bases lying between them. CDR3 length: 17 amino acids. Germline CDR1 SGHTA, CDR2 FQGNSA. CDR3 amino acids: CASSLVAGGSSNQPQHF. The CDR3 DNA is TGTGCCAGCAGCTTAGTAGCGGGGGGCAGTAGCAATCAGCCCCAGCATTTT.

The CDR3 here is CASKDNNSPLHF. DNA of the CDR3: TGTGCCAGCAAGGATAATAATTCACCCCTCCACTTT. The chain uses TRBV27 and TRBJ1-6, with D unclear. There are 12 residues in the CDR3. Trimming took 7 bases from V and 5 from J, leaving 6 bases between them. Per germline, CDR1 MNHEY and CDR2 SMNVEV (reference sequence).

This clone has at least ten counts. The genes are TRBV7-2 and TRBJ2-5; 7 bases agree with TRBD1. Germline trimming cut 2 bases from V and 5 bases from J; bases unmatched to any gene: 5. CDR1 is SGHTA, CDR2 FQGNSA, per germline. CDR3 length: 14 amino acids. Here the CDR3 DNA reads TGTGCCAGCAGCTTACAAGGGGGCGGGGAGACCCAGTACTTC. Protein: CASSLQGGGETQYF.